A few counts support the clone carrying this T cell receptor (beta chain). Its antigen is not known. CDR3 size: 14 residues. V lost 1 base, J lost 4 bases, and 9 bases lay in between. The V gene's germline CDR1 is LGHNA and CDR2 YNFKEQ. The data derive from a study of response to subunit inactivated influenza vaccine. TCRdb reprocessed the RT-PCR reads with MiXCR, giving one entry per CDR3 protein. The sample has hundreds of thousands of distinct CDR3 sequences; approximately 13% are singletons. Regarding the study as a whole: Few new T cells, the authors suggested, are recruited by each seasonal influenza vaccination.

The chain uses TRBV4-2 and TRBJ2-3, with unresolved D. This specimen consisted of PBMCs from blood, obtained around 14 days before vaccination. This sequence was found in a man aged 50-59 years who received an inactivated influenza vaccine. The CDR3 nucleotides are TGTGCCAGCAGCCAAGTCTACGGTCCAGATACGCAGTATTTT. Translation gives CASSQVYGPDTQYF.